The 2 T cell receptor beta chains in this list originate from one sample, sequenced in a study of blood T cell repertoires in COVID-19. The table came from immunoSEQ multiplex PCR; TCRdb's copy has only in-frame clones and leaves some out. This table has around 190,000 clones, around 83% appearing once. Sequencing used peripheral blood. All receptors come from a human donor in a cohort sampled during active COVID-19.

The CDR3 DNA reads as TGTGCCAGCAGTTTATACCCAGGAGATACGCAGTATTTT. Protein sequence: CASSLYPGDTQYF. This sequence joins TRBV27 and TRBJ2-3; D is unclear. This CDR3 has 13 residues. The germline V gene encodes CDR1 MNHEY and CDR2 SMNVEV (reference sequence). Trimming stripped 1 base from V and 5 bases from J, with 7 bases between.

J is TRBJ1-1 and V is TRBV27; unclear D gene. This CDR3 contains 15 residues. CDR1 MNHEY and CDR2 SMNVEV come from the germline V gene (reference sequence). V was clipped by 4 bases and J by 2 bases, with 14 bases between them. The CDR3 DNA follows: TGTGCCAGCAGTTACCAACCTCGGTCTAACACTGAAGCTTTCTTT. Residues: CASSYQPRSNTEAFF.